The rows below give T cell receptor beta chains drawn from one sample of a study of blood T cell repertoires in COVID-19. Assay: immunoSEQ multiplex PCR; the TCRdb copy retains only in-frame clones and omits some. The data hold 290,000 or so clones, with about nine tenths observed a single time. The sample was PBMCs or T cells enriched from blood (not recorded which). The receptor set was obtained from a woman younger than 35 who had recovered from COVID-19. Each CDR3 is given with its conserved first and last residue. A D gene is named only where the DNA matches it firmly. The size of a clone is reported for some rows only, either as once, few or many, or as a class for expanded clones.

J	D	size	V	CDR3	DNA
TRBJ1-1	TRBD1	.	TRBV6-6	CASSYSGRGLGTEAFF	TGTGCCAGCAGTTACTCAGGCAGGGGGTTGGGAACTGAAGCTTTCTTT
TRBJ1-1	TRBD1	.	TRBV5-1	CASSRQGTNTEAFF	TGCGCCAGCAGTCGACAGGGCACGAACACTGAAGCTTTCTTT
TRBJ2-7	TRBD2	.	TRBV28	CASSPAGTTYEQYF	TGTGCCAGCAGTCCGGCCGGGACTACCTACGAGCAGTACTTC
TRBJ1-1	.	.	TRBV5-6	CASSWTPNTEAFF	TGTGCCAGCAGCTGGACACCGAACACTGAAGCTTTCTTT
TRBJ2-1	.	.	TRBV4-1	CASSQDPPHATDNEQFF	TGCGCCAGCAGCCAAGACCCCCCGCACGCCACAGACAATGAGCAGTTCTTC
TRBJ1-3	.	.	TRBV5-5	CASSLVGGEPGNTIYF	TGTGCCAGCAGCTTGGTAGGGGGGGAACCTGGAAACACCATATATTTT
TRBJ2-5	TRBD2	once	TRBV5-1	CASSPLTSGSMETQYF	TGCGCCAGCAGCCCACTGACTAGCGGGAGCATGGAGACCCAGTACTTC
TRBJ2-7	.	.	TRBV27	CASSLGASYEQYF	TGTGCCAGCTCACTCGGAGCGTCCTACGAGCAGTACTTC
TRBJ1-4	.	.	TRBV4-1	CASSQDRGGAVNEKLFF	TGCGCCAGCAGCCAAGATAGGGGAGGCGCCGTCAATGAAAAACTGTTTTTT
TRBJ2-1	TRBD1	few	TRBV11-3	CASSLRMGTGANNEQFF	TGTGCCAGCAGCTTAAGGATGGGGACAGGGGCCAACAATGAGCAGTTCTTC
TRBJ1-2	TRBD1	.	TRBV5-1	CASSLSSGTGDGYTF	TGCGCCAGCAGCTTGAGTAGCGGGACAGGGGATGGCTACACCTTC
TRBJ1-4	TRBD1	.	TRBV4-2	CASSQVGDRLNEKLFF	TGTGCCAGCAGCCAAGTTGGGGACAGGTTGAATGAAAAACTGTTTTTT
TRBJ1-3	.	once	TRBV7-8	CASSLLTMGGSGNTIYF	TGTGCCAGCAGCTTATTAACCATGGGGGGCTCTGGAAACACCATATATTTT
TRBJ1-6	TRBD1	.	TRBV30	CAWSADRELSPLHF	TGTGCCTGGAGTGCCGACAGGGAACTTTCACCCCTCCACTTT
TRBJ1-6	.	.	TRBV15	CATSRDHRNSPLHF	TGTGCCACCAGCAGAGATCACCGGAATTCACCCCTCCACTTT
TRBJ2-4	TRBD1	.	TRBV28	CASSPGVRRSSGQGKNIQYF	TGTGCCAGCAGTCCCGGCGTACGTCGATCTTCGGGACAGGGTAAAAACATTCAGTACTTC
TRBJ1-1	TRBD1	few	TRBV7-9	CASSSTTGITEAFF	TGTGCCAGCAGCTCCACGACAGGGATCACTGAAGCTTTCTTT
TRBJ2-7	.	once	TRBV11-3	CASSLGTVLSYEQYF	TGTGCCAGCAGCTTAGGGACAGTCCTCTCCTACGAGCAGTACTTC
TRBJ1-1	.	.	TRBV24-1	CATSERDGGTEAFF	TGTGCCACCAGTGAGAGGGACGGGGGCACTGAAGCTTTCTTT
TRBJ2-1	TRBD2	.	TRBV7-6	CASSPSSGNSYNEQFF	TGTGCCAGCAGCCCATCTAGCGGGAATTCCTACAATGAGCAGTTCTTC
TRBJ2-5	TRBD2	.	TRBV7-9	CASSFLREGGETQYF	TGTGCCAGCAGCTTTTTGCGGGAGGGCGGGGAGACCCAGTACTTC
TRBJ2-7	.	.	TRBV7-9	CASSRIPSRSYEQYF	TGTGCCAGCAGCCGGATACCGTCGCGGTCCTACGAGCAGTACTTC
TRBJ2-5	TRBD1	.	TRBV24-1	CATSDYRTGQETQYF	TGTGCCACCAGTGATTACAGGACAGGACAAGAGACCCAGTACTTC
TRBJ2-2	.	.	TRBV30	CAWSRDTRFNTGELFF	TGTGCCTGGAGCCGGGACACGAGATTTAACACCGGGGAGCTGTTTTTT
TRBJ1-2	TRBD1	.	TRBV9	CASSESGTVGKGYTF	TGTGCCAGCAGCGAATCCGGGACAGTGGGGAAAGGCTACACCTTC
TRBJ2-1	.	.	TRBV14	CASSQGTGSVAYNEQFF	TGTGCCAGCAGCCAAGGTACAGGGAGTGTGGCATACAATGAGCAGTTCTTC
TRBJ1-3	.	.	TRBV7-9	CASSLERDTTGNTIYF	TGTGCCAGCAGCTTAGAACGGGACACAACTGGAAACACCATATATTTT
TRBJ1-2	TRBD1	.	TRBV11-3	CASSLETGGDYGYTF	TGTGCCAGCAGCTTAGAGACAGGGGGTGACTATGGCTACACCTTC
TRBJ1-1	TRBD1	.	TRBV12-5	CASADGVTGENTEAFF	TGTGCTAGTGCCGATGGGGTGACAGGGGAGAACACTGAAGCTTTCTTT
TRBJ2-4	.	.	TRBV3-1/TRBV3-2	CASSQGGTLKNIQYF	TGTGCCAGCAGCCAAGGGGGGACACTAAAAAACATTCAGTACTTC
TRBJ2-2	.	.	TRBV13	CASAGESGSGELFF	TGTGCCAGCGCAGGGGAATCGGGGTCCGGGGAGCTGTTTTTT
TRBJ2-1	TRBD1	.	TRBV4-1	CASSQGRGYEQFF	TGCGCCAGCAGCCAGGGCAGGGGGTATGAGCAGTTCTTC
TRBJ2-7	TRBD2	.	TRBV2	CASSSGSGYEQYF	TGTGCCAGCAGCAGCGGGAGCGGGTACGAGCAGTACTTC
TRBJ1-2	TRBD1	.	TRBV7-2	CASSLVQGPANYGYTF	TGTGCCAGCAGCTTGGTACAGGGGCCAGCTAACTATGGCTACACCTTC
TRBJ2-1	.	.	TRBV6-5	CASSYGSEQFF	TGTGCCAGCAGTTACGGCTCTGAGCAGTTCTTC
TRBJ2-7	.	.	TRBV6-6	CASSWRGGSYEQYF	TGTGCCAGCAGTTGGAGGGGGGGCTCCTACGAGCAGTACTTC
TRBJ1-2	TRBD1	.	TRBV6-5	CASSPQGGLYGYTF	TGTGCCAGCAGCCCCCAGGGGGGACTCTATGGCTACACCTTC
TRBJ2-3	TRBD2	.	TRBV4-1	CASRPLGGRDTQYF	TGCGCCAGCAGACCCTTGGGGGGGAGGGATACGCAGTATTTT
TRBJ1-6	TRBD1	.	TRBV2	CASSELATGNSPLHF	TGTGCCAGCAGTGAACTTGCGACAGGGAATTCACCCCTCCACTTT
TRBJ2-7	TRBD1	.	TRBV10-3	CAISEEDRGNEQYF	TGTGCCATCAGTGAAGAGGACAGGGGGAACGAGCAGTACTTC
TRBJ1-2	TRBD1	.	TRBV5-5	CASSLRDRVFGYTF	TGTGCCAGCAGCTTGAGGGACAGGGTCTTTGGCTACACCTTC
TRBJ2-1	.	once	TRBV7-9	CASSSTDGWDNEQFF	TGTGCCAGCAGCTCCACAGATGGGTGGGACAATGAGCAGTTCTTC
TRBJ1-6	.	once	TRBV27	CASSLTRGDYSPLHF	TGTGCCAGCAGCCTAACACGGGGGGATTATTCACCCCTCCACTTT
TRBJ2-7	.	.	TRBV18	CASSLDTPSYEQYF	TGTGCCAGCTCGCTGGACACACCTTCCTACGAGCAGTACTTC
TRBJ1-2	TRBD1	.	TRBV9	CASSTRQGARDGYTF	TGTGCCAGCAGCACAAGACAGGGGGCGCGGGATGGCTACACCTTC
TRBJ2-7	.	.	TRBV3-1/TRBV3-2	CASSLGGSSYEQYF	TGTGCCAGCAGCTTAGGCGGTAGCTCCTACGAGCAGTACTTC
TRBJ2-5	.	.	TRBV11-3	CASSFPEETQYF	TGTGCCAGCAGCTTTCCGGAAGAGACCCAGTACTTC
TRBJ1-2	.	.	TRBV19	CASSLETVYGYTF	TGTGCCAGTAGCCTGGAGACAGTCTATGGCTACACCTTC
TRBJ1-1	.	.	TRBV28	CASSSPSGGNTEAFF	TGTGCCAGCAGTTCCCCCTCGGGGGGGAACACTGAAGCTTTCTTT
TRBJ2-1	.	.	TRBV25-1	CASSESGDNEQFF	TGTGCCAGCAGTGAATCGGGGGACAATGAGCAGTTCTTC
TRBJ2-7	.	.	TRBV7-8	CASSLEPNGYEQYF	TGTGCCAGCAGCTTAGAGCCTAACGGGTACGAGCAGTACTTC
TRBJ2-7	.	.	TRBV7-2	CASRTSHYYEQYF	TGTGCCAGCAGAACCAGTCATTACTACGAGCAGTACTTC
TRBJ2-2	.	.	TRBV6-4	CASSPQNTGELFF	TGTGCCAGCAGTCCCCAGAACACCGGGGAGCTGTTTTTT
TRBJ1-2	.	.	TRBV7-9	CASSLQGPDGYTF	TGTGCCAGCAGCCTACAGGGTCCGGATGGCTACACCTTC
TRBJ2-1	.	.	TRBV11-2	CASSLETGSYNEQFF	TGTGCCAGCAGCTTAGAAACAGGGTCTTACAATGAGCAGTTCTTC
TRBJ2-7	TRBD1	.	TRBV10-3	CAIRQGAGEQYF	TGTGCCATCAGGCAGGGGGCAGGAGAGCAGTACTTC
TRBJ1-6	.	.	TRBV6-5	CASSLGGNNSPLHF	TGTGCCAGCAGTTTGGGGGGGAATAATTCACCCCTCCACTTT
TRBJ1-3	TRBD1	.	TRBV29-1	CSVEVEDRGNTIYF	TGCAGCGTTGAAGTCGAGGACAGGGGAAACACCATATATTTT
TRBJ2-4	TRBD2	.	TRBV2	CASISTTGTKIGFQYF	TGTGCCAGCATTTCAACAACGGGGACTAAAATAGGGTTTCAGTACTTC